Its frequency marks the clone carrying this T cell receptor beta chain as medium-sized. The antigen is not known. The CDR3 end is not reached by the read, which stops 3 residues before it; the germline J gene fills it in. The data are from a study of Tregs in tolerant kidney transplant recipients. Background on the study: Related graft donors supplied nonmyeloablative bone marrow transplants, and mixed chimerism was transient.

Study results and caveats: Some patients' samples used different primers over time, so nucleotide sequences weren't comparable.

Assay: immunoSEQ multiplex PCR; the TCRdb copy retains only in-frame clones and omits some. In total, the table holds around 1,700 clones. After 6 days with irradiated graft donor PBMCs, CFSE-labeled recipient PBMCs were FACS-sorted. There are 13 residues in the CDR3. CDR1 and CDR2 (germline): SGHKS, YYEKEE (reference sequence). After removal of 7 bases from V and 6 bases from J, the junction contained 4 bases not matched to a gene. This TCR was recovered from a human patient who received a combined kidney and bone marrow transplant. This rearrangement joins TRBV5-5 to TRBJ1-3, with 10 bases fitting TRBD1. The sample was CD4+ T cells from blood cultured with allogeneic cells, taken before the transplant. The sequenced CDR3 bases are TGTGCCAGCGGGCGACAGGGGGCAAACACC. As protein: CASGRQGANT. The entire CDR3 reads CASGRQGANTIYF.